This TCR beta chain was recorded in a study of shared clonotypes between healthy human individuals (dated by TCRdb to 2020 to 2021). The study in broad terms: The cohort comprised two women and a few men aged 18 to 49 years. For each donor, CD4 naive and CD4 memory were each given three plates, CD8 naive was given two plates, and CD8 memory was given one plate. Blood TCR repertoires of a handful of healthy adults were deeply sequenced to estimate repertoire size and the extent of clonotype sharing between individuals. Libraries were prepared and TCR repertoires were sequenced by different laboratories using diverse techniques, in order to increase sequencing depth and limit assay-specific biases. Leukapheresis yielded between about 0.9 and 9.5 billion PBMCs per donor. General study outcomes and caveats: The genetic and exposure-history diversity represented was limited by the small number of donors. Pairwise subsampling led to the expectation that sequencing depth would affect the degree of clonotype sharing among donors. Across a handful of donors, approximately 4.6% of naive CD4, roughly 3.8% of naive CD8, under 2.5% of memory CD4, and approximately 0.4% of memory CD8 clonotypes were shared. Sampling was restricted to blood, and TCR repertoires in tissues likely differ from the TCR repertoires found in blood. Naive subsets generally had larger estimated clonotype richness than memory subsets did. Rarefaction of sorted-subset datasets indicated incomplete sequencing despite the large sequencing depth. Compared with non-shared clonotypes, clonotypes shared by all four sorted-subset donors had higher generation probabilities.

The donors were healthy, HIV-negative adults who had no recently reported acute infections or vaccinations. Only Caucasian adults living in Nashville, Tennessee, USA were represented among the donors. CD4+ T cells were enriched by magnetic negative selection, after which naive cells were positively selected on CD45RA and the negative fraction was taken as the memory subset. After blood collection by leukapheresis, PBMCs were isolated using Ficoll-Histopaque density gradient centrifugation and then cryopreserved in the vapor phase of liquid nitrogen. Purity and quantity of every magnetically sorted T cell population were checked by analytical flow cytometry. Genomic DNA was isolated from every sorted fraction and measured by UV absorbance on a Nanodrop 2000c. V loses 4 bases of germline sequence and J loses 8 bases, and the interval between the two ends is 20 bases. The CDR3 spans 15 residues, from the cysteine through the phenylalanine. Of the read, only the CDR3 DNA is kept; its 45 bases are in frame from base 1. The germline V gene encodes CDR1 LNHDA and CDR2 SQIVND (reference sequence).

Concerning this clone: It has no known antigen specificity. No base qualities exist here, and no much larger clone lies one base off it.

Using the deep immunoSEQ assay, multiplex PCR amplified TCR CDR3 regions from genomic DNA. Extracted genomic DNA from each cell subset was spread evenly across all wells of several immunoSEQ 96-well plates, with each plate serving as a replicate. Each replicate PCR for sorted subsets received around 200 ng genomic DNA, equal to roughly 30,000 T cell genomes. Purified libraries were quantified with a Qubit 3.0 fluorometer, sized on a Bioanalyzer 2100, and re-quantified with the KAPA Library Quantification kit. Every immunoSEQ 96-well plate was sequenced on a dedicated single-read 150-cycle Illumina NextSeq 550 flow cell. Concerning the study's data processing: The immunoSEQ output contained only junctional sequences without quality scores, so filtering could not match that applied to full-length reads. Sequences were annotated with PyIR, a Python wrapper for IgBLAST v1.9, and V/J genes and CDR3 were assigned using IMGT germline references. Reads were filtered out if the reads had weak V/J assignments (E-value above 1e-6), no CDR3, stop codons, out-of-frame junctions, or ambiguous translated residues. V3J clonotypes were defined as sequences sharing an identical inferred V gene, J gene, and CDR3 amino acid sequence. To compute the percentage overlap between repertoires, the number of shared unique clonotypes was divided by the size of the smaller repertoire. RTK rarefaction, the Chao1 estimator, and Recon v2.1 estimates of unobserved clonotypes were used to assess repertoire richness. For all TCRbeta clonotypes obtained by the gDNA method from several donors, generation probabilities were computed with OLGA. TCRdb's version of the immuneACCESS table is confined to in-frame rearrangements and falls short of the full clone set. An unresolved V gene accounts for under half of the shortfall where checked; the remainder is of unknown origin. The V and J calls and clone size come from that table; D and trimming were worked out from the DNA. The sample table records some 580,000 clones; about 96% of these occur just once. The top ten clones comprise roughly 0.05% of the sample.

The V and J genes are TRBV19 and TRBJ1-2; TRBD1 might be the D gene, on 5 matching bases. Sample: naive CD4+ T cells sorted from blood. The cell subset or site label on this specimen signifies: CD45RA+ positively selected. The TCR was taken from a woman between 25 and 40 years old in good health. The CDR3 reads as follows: CASSNVQGTSRGYTF. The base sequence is TGTGCCAGTAGTAACGTCCAGGGAACTTCTAGAGGCTACACCTTC.